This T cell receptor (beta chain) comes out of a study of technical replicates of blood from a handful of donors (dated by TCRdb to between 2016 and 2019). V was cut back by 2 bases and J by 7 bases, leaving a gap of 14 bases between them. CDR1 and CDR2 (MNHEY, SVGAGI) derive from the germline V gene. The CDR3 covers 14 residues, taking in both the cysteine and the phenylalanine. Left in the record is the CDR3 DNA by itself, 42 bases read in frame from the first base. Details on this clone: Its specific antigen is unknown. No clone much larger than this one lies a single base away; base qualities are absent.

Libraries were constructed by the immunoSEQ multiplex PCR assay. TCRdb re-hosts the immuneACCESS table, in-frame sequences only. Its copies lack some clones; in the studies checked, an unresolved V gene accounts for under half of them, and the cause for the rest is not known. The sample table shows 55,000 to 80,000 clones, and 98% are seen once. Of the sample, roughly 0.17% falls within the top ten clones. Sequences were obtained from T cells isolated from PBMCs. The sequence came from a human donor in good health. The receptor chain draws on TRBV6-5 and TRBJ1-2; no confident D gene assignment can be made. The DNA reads TGTGCCAGCAGTTACCTCAACCGGGTTTTTGGCTACACCTTC. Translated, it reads CASSYLNRVFGYTF.